Shown below are 23 T cell receptor beta chains from a single sample sequenced in a study of T cells in Graves' hyperthyroidism and ophthalmopathy. Amplification of TCR beta CDR3 regions used RNA as the template. TCR CDR3 regions were first amplified by RT-PCR with HTBI primers. A single record per CDR3 protein comes from TCRdb applying MiXCR to the multiplex PCR reads. The sample lists 490,000 or so distinct CDR3 sequences; 22% were seen once. Specimen: blood. Receptors originate from a woman in her seventies with Graves' ophthalmopathy.

V usage is TRBV11-2 and J usage is TRBJ2-1; D ambiguous. The CDR3 has 13 amino acids. CDR1 SGHAT and CDR2 FQNNGV come from the germline V gene. The V end lost 4 bases, the J end lost 6 bases, and 10 bases lay between the germline ends. CDR3 coding DNA: TGTGCCAGCAGCTCATTGGGTTTCAATGAGCAGTTCTTC. Its protein is CASSSLGFNEQFF.

The chain has TRBV3-1 and TRBJ2-1; 15 bases map to TRBD2. This CDR3 region has 18 residues. The V gene's germline CDR1 is LGHDT and CDR2 YNNKEL (reference sequence). V lost 4 bases and J lost 4; bases outside the gene matches: 8. In DNA form, the CDR3 reads TGTGCCAGCAGCCCCGGACTAGCGGGAGGGCCGAATTACAATGAGCAGTTCTTC. It specifies CASSPGLAGGPNYNEQFF.

This clonotype turned up a few times. The chain carries TRBV5-5 and TRBJ2-3; weak D call: TRBD1 (5 bases). The CDR3 has 16 amino acids. CDR1 is SGHKS, CDR2 YYEKEE, per germline (reference sequence). The germline V and J ends were trimmed by 2 bases and 0 bases, with 13 bases remaining between them. CDR3 residues: CASSFFTGTSTDTQYF. The CDR3 coding sequence is TGTGCCAGCAGCTTTTTCACAGGCACTAGCACAGATACGCAGTATTTT.

This clonotype was recorded many times. This chain links TRBV6-1 with TRBJ1-2; D is undetermined. The CDR3 totals 14 residues. V dropped 0 bases and J dropped 3 bases, with 8 bases sitting between them. Germline lookup yields CDR1 MNHNS and CDR2 SASEGT. The CDR3 spells CASSEAGTDYGYTF. The CDR3, as DNA: TGTGCCAGCAGTGAAGCCGGCACAGACTATGGCTACACCTTC.

The rearrangement links TRBV19 to TRBJ2-2; perhaps TRBD2 as D (5 bases). Germline assignment: CDR1 LNHDA and CDR2 SQIVND (reference sequence). The ends were cut back, 3 bases at V and 2 bases at J, with 7 bases in the middle. The CDR3 length is 14 residues. CDR3 loop: CASSIRLNTGELFF. The CDR3 nucleotides are TGTGCCAGTAGTATCCGACTAAACACCGGGGAGCTGTTTTTT.

This chain uses TRBV28 with TRBJ1-4, with 7 bases aligning to TRBD1. CDR3 length equals 15 residues. Germline CDR1 and CDR2: MDHEN and SYDVKM. V dropped 4 bases and J dropped 3; count of bases not matched to a gene: 5. CDR3 DNA: TGTGCCAGCAGTTGGCGGACAGGTTCTAATGAAAAACTGTTTTTT. It encodes CASSWRTGSNEKLFF.

The rearrangement joins TRBV7-9 to TRBJ1-1, with D possibly matching TRBD1 (6 bases). V lost 2 bases to trimming and J lost 8 bases, with 15 bases between them. This CDR3 has 14 amino acids. CDR1 is SEHNR and CDR2 is FQNEAQ in the germline V gene (reference sequence). CDR3 amino acids: CASSLTLGGGEAFF. The CDR3 DNA is TGTGCCAGCAGCTTAACACTTGGGGGGGGCGAAGCTTTCTTT.

V gene TRBV20-1 combines with J gene TRBJ2-7, with TRBD2 identical over 8 bases. The germline gives CDR1 DFQATT, CDR2 SNEGSKA (reference sequence). CDR3 size: 14 residues. The V gene end was trimmed by 3 bases and the J gene end by 2 bases; junction bases not matched to a gene: 6. This chain's CDR3 is CSARLSGGPYEQYF. The CDR3 coding sequence is TGCAGTGCTAGGCTGTCGGGAGGGCCCTACGAGCAGTACTTC.

The chain combines TRBV15 with TRBJ2-7; tentatively, D is TRBD1 (5 bases). This CDR3 spans 13 amino acids. The germline V gene has CDR1 LNHNV and CDR2 YYDKDF (reference sequence). V was clipped by 5 bases and J by 5 bases, with 13 bases between them. The CDR3 loop reads CATSEQGPHEQYF. In DNA form, the CDR3 reads TGTGCCACCAGCGAGCAGGGCCCCCACGAGCAGTACTTC.

The chain couples TRBV20-1 to TRBJ2-2, with 9 bases lining up with TRBD1. J was trimmed by 5 bases and V by 6 bases; bases with no gene match: 7. This CDR3 contains 14 residues. In germline, CDR1 is DFQATT, CDR2 SNEGSKA (reference sequence). The CDR3 DNA reads TGCAGTGCCCGCGACAGGGGGTATACCGGGGAGCTGTTTTTT. It translates to CSARDRGYTGELFF.

The CDR3 region is CASRLTGTGNTIYF. Here the CDR3 DNA reads TGTGCCAGCAGATTGACAGGTACTGGAAACACCATATATTTT. This sequence joins TRBV2 and TRBJ1-3; tentative D call: TRBD1 (6 bases). CDR1 is SNHLY and CDR2 is FYNNEI in the germline V gene. The CDR3 is 14 amino acids. Trimming took 6 bases from V and 2 from J, leaving 11 bases between them.

The chain is built from TRBV12-3 or TRBV12-4 and TRBJ1-6; D is undetermined. The CDR3 length is 17 residues. Trimming removed 6 bases at V and 0 bases at J, with 15 bases between. The CDR3 coding sequence is TGTGCCAGCAGGTCCGTGGGCGAGAGCTCCTATAATTCACCCCTCCACTTT. It encodes CASRSVGESSYNSPLHF.

V gene TRBV29-1 combines with J gene TRBJ2-1; 8 positions match TRBD2. Germline V gene lookup returns CDR1 SQVTM and CDR2 ANQGSEA. This CDR3 contains 14 residues. V was clipped by 1 base and J by 8 bases; unmatched bases: 7. The CDR3 is CSVEAGGPGDEQFF. The CDR3 bases are TGCAGCGTTGAAGCGGGAGGGCCGGGAGATGAGCAGTTCTTC.

The chain employs TRBV20-1 and TRBJ2-7, with 10 nucleotides matching TRBD1. Looked up from germline, CDR1 is DFQATT and CDR2 is SNEGSKA (reference sequence). Trimming took 5 bases from V and 6 from J; bases not matched to a gene: 10. This CDR3 comprises 14 residues. CDR3 DNA sequence: TGCAGTGCTGCAGCCGGGACAGGGGCTCTCGAGCAGTACTTC. Its protein product is CSAAAGTGALEQYF.

This clonotype was seen at least ten times. The DNA for the CDR3 is TGCAGTGCTAGCTGGTTTCTAGGAGGAGCAGATACGCAGTATTTT. Its protein product is CSASWFLGGADTQYF. V is TRBV20-1 and J is TRBJ2-3; TRBD2 might be the D (5 bases). The CDR3 consists of 15 residues. V lost 3 bases and J lost 4, with 17 bases in between. Germline CDR1 is DFQATT and CDR2 is SNEGSKA (reference sequence).

This clonotype was seen many times. The V call is TRBV6-2 or TRBV6-3, the J call TRBJ2-1; 7 bases are a match to TRBD2. This CDR3 region has 15 residues. CDR1 is MNHEY, CDR2 SVGEGT, per germline. J was trimmed by 0 bases and V by 6 bases; bases with no gene match: 5. The CDR3 spells CASRSSGNSYNEQFF. Written as DNA, the CDR3 is TGTGCCAGCAGATCAAGCGGGAACTCCTACAATGAGCAGTTCTTC.

The chain has TRBV20-1 and TRBJ1-5; D remains ambiguous. The germline V gene has CDR1 DFQATT and CDR2 SNEGSKA (reference sequence). V lost 3 bases, J lost 3 bases, and 9 bases lay in between. This CDR3 contains 13 residues. The CDR3 loop reads CSAREYYNQPQHF. CDR3 in DNA: TGCAGTGCTAGGGAGTATTACAATCAGCCCCAGCATTTT.

The table lists this clonotype with a few counts. The chain links TRBV5-1 to TRBJ2-2; possible D gene TRBD2, 6 bases. Germline V gene sequence: CDR1 SGHRS, CDR2 YFSETQ. The germline V and J ends were trimmed by 2 bases and 6 bases, with 17 bases remaining between them. The CDR3 totals 16 residues. Here the CDR3 DNA reads TGCGCCAGCAGCTTTCAGGACCCGCGGAGGGCCGGGGAGCTGTTTTTT. This codes for CASSFQDPRRAGELFF.

This clonotype came up a few times. The genes are TRBV5-1 and TRBJ2-2, with D perhaps TRBD2 (6 bases). The CDR3 is 15 amino acids. CDR1 SGHRS and CDR2 YFSETQ come from the germline V gene. Trimming stripped 4 bases from V and 3 bases from J, with 13 bases between. Written as DNA, the CDR3 is TGCGCCAGCAGCCAACTAGCCACAGACACCGGGGAGCTGTTTTTT. This codes for CASSQLATDTGELFF.

The chain carries TRBV5-1 and TRBJ1-2; D unclear. The CDR3 totals 15 residues. Germline lookup yields CDR1 SGHRS and CDR2 YFSETQ. V was clipped by 5 bases and J by 6 bases, with 20 bases between them. This CDR3 is CASRVSPVGGNGYTF. DNA of the CDR3: TGCGCCAGCAGAGTTTCGCCGGTGGGAGGGAATGGCTACACCTTC.

The genes are TRBV9 and TRBJ2-3; TRBD1 agrees at 9 bases. V shed 1 base and J 5 bases; nucleotides not matched to a gene: 5. The CDR3 is 15 residues long. CDR1 and CDR2 from the germline V gene are SGDLS and YYNGEE. The CDR3 region has the DNA TGTGCCAGCAGCGTACTACAGGGGGCGGGAGATACGCAGTATTTT. This gives the protein CASSVLQGAGDTQYF.

This clonotype was recorded many times. The chain carries TRBV28 and TRBJ2-5; weak D call: TRBD1 (5 bases). This CDR3 comprises 14 residues. V gave up 7 bases and J gave up 1 base, with 13 bases separating them. Germline CDR1 MDHEN, CDR2 SYDVKM. Here the CDR3 DNA reads TGTGCCAGCATTAACGACAGACTCCAAGAGACCCAGTACTTC. This translates into CASINDRLQETQYF.

The V and J genes are TRBV5-1 and TRBJ2-2, with 9 bases lining up with TRBD1. V lost 4 bases, J lost 3 bases, and 4 bases stayed unmatched. Germline V lookup: CDR1 SGHRS, CDR2 YFSETQ. The CDR3 length is 15 residues. The CDR3 sequence is CASSPQGADTGELFF. The CDR3 DNA sequence: TGCGCCAGCAGCCCACAGGGGGCCGACACCGGGGAGCTGTTTTTT.